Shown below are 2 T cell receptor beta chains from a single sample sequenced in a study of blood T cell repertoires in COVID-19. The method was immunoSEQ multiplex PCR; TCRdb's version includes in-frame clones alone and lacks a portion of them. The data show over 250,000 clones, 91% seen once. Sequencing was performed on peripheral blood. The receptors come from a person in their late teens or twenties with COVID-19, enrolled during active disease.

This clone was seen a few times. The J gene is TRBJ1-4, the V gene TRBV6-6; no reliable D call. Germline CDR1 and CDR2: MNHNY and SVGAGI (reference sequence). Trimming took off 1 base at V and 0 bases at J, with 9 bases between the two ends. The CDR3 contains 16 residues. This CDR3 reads CASSYYPRATNEKLFF. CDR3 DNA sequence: TGTGCCAGCAGTTACTATCCTCGGGCAACTAATGAAAAACTGTTTTTT.

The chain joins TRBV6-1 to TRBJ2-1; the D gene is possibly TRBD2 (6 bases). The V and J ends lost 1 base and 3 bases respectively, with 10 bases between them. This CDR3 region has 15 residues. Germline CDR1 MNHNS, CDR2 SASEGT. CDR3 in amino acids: CASSEGLADYNEQFF. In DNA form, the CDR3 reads TGTGCCAGCAGTGAAGGATTAGCGGACTACAATGAGCAGTTCTTC.